Shown below are 28 T cell receptor beta chains from a single sample sequenced in a study of blood T cell repertoires in COVID-19. Produced via immunoSEQ multiplex PCR; TCRdb's table is partial and in-frame only. The table has 190,000 or so clones, about 86% seen once. Sequenced input: peripheral blood. These receptors all come from a woman under 30 who had recovered from COVID-19.

The V and J genes are TRBV2 and TRBJ2-1; 7 bases are a match to TRBD1. The V gene's germline CDR1 is SNHLY and CDR2 FYNNEI. The CDR3 runs 15 residues. J lost 7 bases, V lost 6 bases, and 12 bases had no gene match. CDR3 region: CASRDDRDPRNEQFF. In nucleotides, the CDR3 is TGTGCCAGCAGGGATGACAGGGACCCAAGAAATGAGCAGTTCTTC.

The chain combines TRBV3-1 (or the pseudogene TRBV3-2) with TRBJ2-2, with TRBD2 identical over 13 bases. V lost 3 bases, J lost 7 bases, and 11 bases stayed unmatched. The CDR3 spans 18 residues. Germline assignment: CDR1 LGHDT and CDR2 YNNKEL (reference sequence). This chain's CDR3 is CASSQYEGTSGVSGELFF. The CDR3 coding sequence is TGTGCCAGCAGCCAGTACGAGGGGACTAGCGGGGTGAGCGGGGAGCTGTTTTTT.

The chain carries TRBV19 and TRBJ1-6, with 9 bases lining up with TRBD1. J gave up 3 bases and V 3 bases, and 3 bases lay outside the gene matches. Per the germline V gene, CDR1 is LNHDA and CDR2 is SQIVND (reference sequence). The CDR3 is made up of 16 amino acids. CDR3 loop: CASSIRDRDYNSPLHF. In nucleotides, the CDR3 is TGTGCCAGTAGTATCCGGGACAGGGACTATAATTCACCCCTCCACTTT.

The rearrangement uses TRBV6-2 or TRBV6-3 and TRBJ2-7, with D unclear. Germline CDR1 and CDR2: MNHEY and SVGEGT. V lost 5 bases, J lost 3 bases, and 5 bases lay in between. CDR3 length: 11 amino acids. The CDR3 spells CASSSFYEQYF. The CDR3, as DNA: TGTGCCAGCAGTAGCTTCTACGAGCAGTACTTC.

J is TRBJ1-1 and V is TRBV19; a possible D gene is TRBD1 (5 bases). Germline V lookup: CDR1 LNHDA, CDR2 SQIVND (reference sequence). CDR3 length: 13 residues. V lost 4 bases and J 6 bases, leaving 12 bases between the germline ends. CDR3 bases: TGTGCCAGTAGTACCCCCGGGGACTCTGAAGCTTTCTTT. Translated: CASSTPGDSEAFF. The full variable domain, with the rest looked up from reference TRBV19 and TRBJ1-1, is DGGITQSPKYLFRKEGQNVTLSCEQNLNHDAMYWYRQDPGQGLRLIYYSQIVNDFQKGDIAEGYSVSREKKESFPLTVTSAQKNPTAFYLCASSTPGDSEAFFGQGTRLTVV.

This sequence joins TRBV12-3 or TRBV12-4 and TRBJ1-4; D unclear. V lost 5 bases and J 8 bases, leaving 9 bases between the germline ends. The CDR3 is 12 residues long. In DNA form, the CDR3 reads TGTGCCAGCAGTCGGGAGGGAGAAAAACTGTTTTTT. It codes for CASSREGEKLFF.

The CDR3 reads CASSEASKGANVLTF. The CDR3 nucleotides read TGTGCCAGCAGTGAAGCTAGCAAAGGGGCCAACGTCCTGACTTTC. The chain combines TRBV27 with TRBJ2-6, with D possibly matching TRBD2 (5 bases). The V and J ends lost 5 bases and 4 bases respectively, with 12 bases between them. The CDR3 extends over 15 amino acids. Germline V gene lookup returns CDR1 MNHEY and CDR2 SMNVEV (reference sequence).

The genes are TRBV7-3 and TRBJ2-3; 8 bases align to TRBD2. The junction had 10 bases not matched to a gene; V was cut back by 6 bases and J by 5 bases. The CDR3 covers 15 residues. Germline values: CDR1 SGHTA, CDR2 FQGTGA. This CDR3 reads CASSTGGAVGDTQYF. DNA of the CDR3: TGTGCCAGCAGTACCGGGGGGGCCGTAGGAGATACGCAGTATTTT.

The chain couples TRBV27 to TRBJ1-6, with D maybe TRBD1 (6 bases). Trimming removed 3 bases from V and 0 bases from J, with 9 bases in between. The CDR3 length is 16 residues. CDR1 and CDR2 (germline): MNHEY, SMNVEV (reference sequence). The CDR3 here is CASSLGANSYNSPLHF. CDR3 sequence (DNA): TGTGCCAGCAGTTTGGGGGCAAACTCCTATAATTCACCCCTCCACTTT.

This clone was seen a few times. Here the CDR3 reads CASSEGTSGGNEQFF. The CDR3 nucleotides read TGTGCCAGCAGTGAAGGGACTAGCGGGGGCAATGAGCAGTTCTTC. The chain recombines TRBV6-1 with TRBJ2-1; 13 positions match TRBD2. Germline V gives CDR1 MNHNS, CDR2 SASEGT. This CDR3 spans 15 amino acids. The J segment lost 6 bases and the V segment lost 1 base, leaving 0 bases of the junction unmatched.

The chain joins TRBV13 to TRBJ2-1, with 9 bases lining up with TRBD1. Per germline, CDR1 PRHDT and CDR2 FYEKMQ (reference sequence). Trimming at V came to 3 bases and at J to 6 bases, leaving 12 bases not matched to a gene. This CDR3 is built from 17 residues. This CDR3 is CASSLELRDRDFNEQFF. The CDR3 bases are TGTGCCAGCAGCTTGGAACTACGGGACAGGGATTTCAATGAGCAGTTCTTC.

The V gene is TRBV5-4, the J gene TRBJ1-1; D is ambiguous. This CDR3 contains 13 residues. CDR1 and CDR2 from the germline V gene are SGHNT and YYREEE (reference sequence). The germline V and J ends were trimmed by 5 bases and 5 bases, with 13 bases remaining between them. CDR3 sequence (DNA): TGTGCCAGCAGATCCCGGGGTCTGACTGAAGCTTTCTTT. Amino acid sequence: CASRSRGLTEAFF.

The J gene is TRBJ1-1, the V gene TRBV5-8; TRBD1 might be the D (5 bases). V was pared by 8 bases and J by 1 base, with 15 bases between. Germline CDR1 and CDR2: SGHTS and YDEGEE. The CDR3 totals 14 residues. The CDR3 DNA sequence: TGTGCCAGAAGCCGGACATCATCGAACACTGAAGCTTTCTTT. Translating it yields CARSRTSSNTEAFF.

V and J are TRBV19 and TRBJ2-1, with D hard to call. V lost 0 bases, J lost 6 bases, and 12 bases lay in between. The CDR3 runs 15 residues. Germline V gene data show CDR1 as LNHDA and CDR2 as SQIVND (reference sequence). The CDR3: CASSIESRSGNEQFF. CDR3 DNA: TGTGCCAGTAGTATAGAAAGCCGGAGTGGCAATGAGCAGTTCTTC.

This chain connects TRBV6-2 or TRBV6-3 to TRBJ2-1, with no clear D. CDR1 and CDR2 (germline): MNHEY, SVGEGT. V shed 6 bases and J shed 6 bases, with 18 bases lying between them. The CDR3 is 15 residues long. As DNA, the CDR3 is TGTGCCAGCAGCGCCGTTTCTAGATCTCGCAATGAGCAGTTCTTC. As protein: CASSAVSRSRNEQFF.

The V call is TRBV7-3, the J call TRBJ2-5, with D perhaps TRBD1 (5 bases). From germline, CDR1 is SGHTA and CDR2 FQGTGA. Trimming took off 2 bases at V and 4 bases at J, with 8 bases between the two ends. The CDR3 is made up of 13 amino acids. The CDR3 sequence is CASSLQGSETQYF. The CDR3 bases are TGTGCCAGCAGCTTACAGGGTTCAGAGACCCAGTACTTC.

This chain uses TRBV7-9 with TRBJ1-5, with D possibly being TRBD1 (6 bases). Germline V gene lookup returns CDR1 SEHNR and CDR2 FQNEAQ (reference sequence). V lost 3 bases, J lost 5 bases, and 11 bases lay in between. CDR3 length: 14 residues. Here the CDR3 reads CASSLQGFDQPQHF. In DNA form, the CDR3 reads TGTGCCAGCAGCTTGCAGGGGTTTGATCAGCCCCAGCATTTT.

The V and J genes are TRBV19 and TRBJ1-5; D not certain. The length of the CDR3 is 13 residues. CDR1 is LNHDA and CDR2 is SQIVND in the germline V gene (reference sequence). Trimming shortened V by 5 bases and J by 5 bases, and 10 bases separated the two germline ends. CDR3 amino acids: CASSERGHQPQHF. The CDR3 bases are TGTGCCAGTAGTGAACGGGGTCATCAGCCCCAGCATTTT.

CDR3 sequence reads: CASSLNGFQETQYF. In DNA form, the CDR3 reads TGTGCCAGCAGCTTAAACGGGTTCCAAGAGACCCAGTACTTC. V usage is TRBV7-3 and J usage is TRBJ2-5; D call uncertain. Trimming took 1 base from V and 1 from J, leaving 7 bases between them. The CDR3 consists of 14 residues. Germline-derived CDR1 and CDR2 are SGHTA and FQGTGA.

This chain joins TRBV5-4 and TRBJ1-2; unclear D gene. CDR3 length equals 15 residues. In germline, CDR1 is SGHNT, CDR2 YYREEE (reference sequence). V lost 3 bases to trimming and J lost 3 bases, with 15 bases between them. DNA of the CDR3: TGTGCCAGCAGCTCCACCCGGCAGGCAGACTATGGCTACACCTTC. Translation gives CASSSTRQADYGYTF.

The J gene is TRBJ1-5, the V gene TRBV12-5; the match to TRBD1 covers 8 bases. In germline, CDR1 is LGHNT, CDR2 FRNRAP. There are 17 residues in the CDR3. V dropped 3 bases and J dropped 0; count of bases not matched to a gene: 7. As DNA, the CDR3 is TGTGCTAGTGGTTTATCAACAGGGGGGTATAGCAATCAGCCCCAGCATTTT. Translating gives CASGLSTGGYSNQPQHF.

This chain joins TRBV3-1 (or the pseudogene TRBV3-2) and TRBJ2-2; D possibly corresponds to TRBD2 (6 bases). This CDR3 is 16 amino acids long. The V gene's germline CDR1 is LGHDT and CDR2 YNNKEL (reference sequence). V lost 1 base, J lost 1 base, and 10 bases lay in between. CDR3 protein: CASSQGSGGNTGELFF. The CDR3 nucleotides are TGTGCCAGCAGCCAAGGTAGCGGCGGGAACACCGGGGAGCTGTTTTTT.

This clone was seen more than once but under ten times. V and J are TRBV27 and TRBJ1-1; 8 nucleotides align to TRBD1. With 5 bases clipped from V and 1 base from J, the junction kept 6 bases outside the gene matches. Germline-derived CDR1 and CDR2 are MNHEY and SMNVEV (reference sequence). This CDR3 spans 15 amino acids. The CDR3: CASSPGTGKNTEAFF. The CDR3 DNA follows: TGTGCCAGCAGTCCCGGGACAGGTAAGAACACTGAAGCTTTCTTT.

The chain joins TRBV24-1 to TRBJ2-2; D may be TRBD2 (6 bases). Trimming shortened V by 6 bases and J by 8 bases, and 12 bases separated the two germline ends. The CDR3 covers 13 residues. Looked up from germline, CDR1 is KGHDR and CDR2 is SFDVKD. CDR3 nucleotide sequence: TGTGCCACCAGTAGTCGCGGGGATGGGGAGCTGTTTTTT. Translation gives CATSSRGDGELFF.

V and J are TRBV30 and TRBJ2-3, with D unclear. Germline V gene data show CDR1 as GTSNPN and CDR2 as SVGIG (reference sequence). V lost 1 base and J lost 2, with 10 bases in between. This CDR3 is built from 14 residues. CDR3 sequence: CAWSEQANTDTQYF. CDR3 DNA sequence: TGTGCCTGGAGTGAACAAGCGAACACAGATACGCAGTATTTT.

There are a few counts of this clone. The rearrangement joins TRBV4-2 to TRBJ1-1; 7 nucleotides align to TRBD1. The ends lost 3 bases at V and 1 base at J; junction bases unmatched: 8. Per the germline V gene, CDR1 is LGHNA and CDR2 is YNFKEQ. This CDR3 contains 16 residues. This CDR3 is CASSQAGTVGNTEAFF. The CDR3 DNA follows: TGTGCCAGCAGCCAGGCCGGGACAGTAGGGAACACTGAAGCTTTCTTT.

V usage is TRBV12-5 and J usage is TRBJ2-1; D may be TRBD2 (6 bases). This CDR3 is 18 amino acids long. V was pared by 0 bases and J by 0 bases, with 15 bases between. The germline V gene has CDR1 LGHNT and CDR2 FRNRAP. In DNA, the CDR3 is TGTGCTAGTGGTTTGGTCGGGAGAGGGATGAGCTCCTACAATGAGCAGTTCTTC. Amino acids: CASGLVGRGMSSYNEQFF.

The CDR3 bases are TGTGCCAGTAGCACCCTAGCGGGCAGCTTATCAGATACGCAGTATTTT. Its translation: CASSTLAGSLSDTQYF. The chain links TRBV19 to TRBJ2-3, with 8 positions matching TRBD2. J lost 4 bases, V lost 6 bases, and 12 bases had no gene match. The germline V gene has CDR1 LNHDA and CDR2 SQIVND (reference sequence). This CDR3 spans 16 amino acids.